Given below is one T cell receptor (beta chain) in context. This record belongs to a study of OX40 agonist ivuxolimab in advanced cancers. V was trimmed by 3 bases and J by 5 bases, leaving 10 bases between them. The CDR3 is made up of 13 amino acids. The germline V gene encodes CDR1 LNHNV and CDR2 YYDKDF (reference sequence). Here immunoSEQ multiplex PCR was the method, and the copy in TCRdb shows in-frame clones only, minus some. The sample carries about 60,000 clones, under 85% recorded once. The chain carries TRBV15 and TRBJ2-5; either TRBD1 or TRBD2 may fit D (5 bases each). Sequenced material: CD4+ or CD8+ T cells sorted from blood, taken in a trial of the OX40 agonist ivuxolimab. The receptor was isolated from an adult with an advanced solid tumor such as melanoma, head and neck, liver or kidney cancer. Here the CDR3 reads CATSRGTRETQYF. The CDR3 DNA reads as TGTGCCACCAGCAGGGGGACCCGGGAGACCCAGTACTTC.